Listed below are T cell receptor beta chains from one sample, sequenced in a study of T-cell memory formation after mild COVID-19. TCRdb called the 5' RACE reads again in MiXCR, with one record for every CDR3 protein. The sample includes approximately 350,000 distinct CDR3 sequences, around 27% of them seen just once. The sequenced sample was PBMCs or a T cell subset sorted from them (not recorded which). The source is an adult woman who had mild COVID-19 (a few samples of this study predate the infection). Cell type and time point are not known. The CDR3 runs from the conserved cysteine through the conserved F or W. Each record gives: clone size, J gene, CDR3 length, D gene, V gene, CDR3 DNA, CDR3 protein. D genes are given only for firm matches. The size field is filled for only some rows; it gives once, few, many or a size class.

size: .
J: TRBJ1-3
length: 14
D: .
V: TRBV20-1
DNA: TGCAGTGCTAGGGGAATTCGAGGGGGAAACACCATATATTTT
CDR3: CSARGIRGGNTIYF

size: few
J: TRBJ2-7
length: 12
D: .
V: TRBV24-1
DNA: TGTGCCACCAGTGACAAAGACTACGAGCAGTACTTC
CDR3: CATSDKDYEQYF

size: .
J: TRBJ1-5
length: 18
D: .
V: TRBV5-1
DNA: TGCGCCAGCAGCTTGTGGTCACTTCAGGGTATAAGCAATCAGCCCCAGCATTTT
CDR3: CASSLWSLQGISNQPQHF

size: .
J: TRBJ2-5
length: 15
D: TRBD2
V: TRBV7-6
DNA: TGTGCCAGCAGCCGGACTAGCGGAGGGACGGCGACCCAGTACTTC
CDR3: CASSRTSGGTATQYF

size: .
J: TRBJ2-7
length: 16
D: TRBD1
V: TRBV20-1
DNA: TGCAGTGCTAGAGCCCTGACAGGGTTGACTACCTACGAGCAGTACTTC
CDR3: CSARALTGLTTYEQYF

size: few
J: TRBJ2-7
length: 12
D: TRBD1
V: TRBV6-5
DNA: TGTGCCAGCGAGGGGGCTAGCTACGAGCAGTACTTC
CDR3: CASEGASYEQYF

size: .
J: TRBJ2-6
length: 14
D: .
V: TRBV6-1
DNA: TGTGCCACCCTACTAGGACCTGGGGCCAACGTCCTGACTTTC
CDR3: CATLLGPGANVLTF

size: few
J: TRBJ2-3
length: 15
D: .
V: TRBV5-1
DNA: TGCGCCAGCAGCTTCACGGGAATTATTACAGATACGCAGTATTTT
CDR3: CASSFTGIITDTQYF

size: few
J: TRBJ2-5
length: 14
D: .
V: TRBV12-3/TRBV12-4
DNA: TGTGCCAGCAGTTTACGTGGGGGCGTGGAGACCCAGTACTTC
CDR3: CASSLRGGVETQYF

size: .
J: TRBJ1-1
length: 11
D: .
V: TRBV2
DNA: TGTGCCAGCAGTAGACAGCTGCCAGCTTTCTTT
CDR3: CASSRQLPAFF

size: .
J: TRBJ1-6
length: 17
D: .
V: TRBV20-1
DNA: TGCAGTGCTAGAGACAGGGGAAGCAGCTCCTATAATTCACCCCTCCACTTT
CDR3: CSARDRGSSSYNSPLHF

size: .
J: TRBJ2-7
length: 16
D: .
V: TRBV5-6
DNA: TGTGCCAGCAGCTTGGAGTCCGGCAGGGTGAGGTACGAGCAGTACTTC
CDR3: CASSLESGRVRYEQYF

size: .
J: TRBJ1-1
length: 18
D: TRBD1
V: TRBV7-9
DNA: TGTGCCAGCAGCTTAAATTACGGTTCACAGGGGATCAACACTGAAGCTTTCTTT
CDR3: CASSLNYGSQGINTEAFF

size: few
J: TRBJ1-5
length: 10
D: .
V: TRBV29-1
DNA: TGCAGCGTCGCCTATCAGCCCCAGCATTTT
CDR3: CSVAYQPQHF

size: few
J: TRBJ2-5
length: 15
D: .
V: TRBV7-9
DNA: TGTGCCAGCAGCTTTGGGGGTTCGGCCGGAGAGACCCAGTACTTC
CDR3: CASSFGGSAGETQYF

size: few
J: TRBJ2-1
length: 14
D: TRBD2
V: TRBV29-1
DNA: TGCAGCGCTGGACTAGCGGGAGTGGGCAATGAGCAGTTCTTC
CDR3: CSAGLAGVGNEQFF

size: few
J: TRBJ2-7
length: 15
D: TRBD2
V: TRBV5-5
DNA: TGTGCCAGCAGCGGGACTAGCGGGCCTTCCTACGAGCAGTACTTC
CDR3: CASSGTSGPSYEQYF

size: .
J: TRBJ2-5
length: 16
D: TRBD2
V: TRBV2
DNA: TGTGCCTCCCAAGGGGGACTAGCTCCTTTAGGAGAGACCCAGTACTTC
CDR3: CASQGGLAPLGETQYF

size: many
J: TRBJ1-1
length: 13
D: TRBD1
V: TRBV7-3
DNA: TGTGCCAGCAGCCCCGGGACAGGCACTGAAGCTTTCTTT
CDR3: CASSPGTGTEAFF

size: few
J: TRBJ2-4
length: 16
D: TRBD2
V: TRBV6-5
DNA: TGTGCCAGCAGCTTGGGACTAGCGGTAGCCAAAAACATTCAGTACTTC
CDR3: CASSLGLAVAKNIQYF

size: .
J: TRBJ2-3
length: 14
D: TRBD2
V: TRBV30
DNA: TGTGCCTGGAGTCGGACTAGCGGGAGGGATACGCAGTATTTT
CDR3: CAWSRTSGRDTQYF

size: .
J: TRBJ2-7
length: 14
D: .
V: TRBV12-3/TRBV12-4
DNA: TGTGCCAGCAGTTTATGGGAAGGGGGCTACGAGCAGTACTTC
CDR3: CASSLWEGGYEQYF

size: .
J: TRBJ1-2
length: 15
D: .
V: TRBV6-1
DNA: TGTGCCAGCGCCTCGCCAGGGCCCGCTAACTATGGCTACACCTTC
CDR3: CASASPGPANYGYTF

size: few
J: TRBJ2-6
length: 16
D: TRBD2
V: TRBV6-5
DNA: TGTGCCAGCAGTTACAATGTGGGGACTAGGGCCAACGTCCTGACTTTC
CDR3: CASSYNVGTRANVLTF